The 15 T cell receptor beta chains below come from one sample, sequenced in a study of CD8+CD57+ T cells in acquired aplastic anemia. Only patients with CD8+CD57+ cell expansion on flow cytometry were chosen for sequencing. The template used for profiling TCR beta VDJ and CDR3 was genomic DNA. Using its own MiXCR run on the reads, TCRdb lists one record per CDR3 protein. The repertoire holds around 200,000 distinct CDR3 sequences, with 48% as singletons. Sequencing was carried out using sorted CD4+, CD8+, or CD8+CD57+ T cells (not recorded which) from PBMCs. The receptors were sampled from a human donor with aplastic anemia.

This rearrangement joins TRBV20-1 to TRBJ2-7; no definite D call. CDR3 length: 12 residues. Deletions cut 1 base from V and 3 bases from J, with 7 bases between. Per germline, CDR1 DFQATT and CDR2 SNEGSKA (reference sequence). The CDR3: CSARGPSYEQYF. The CDR3, as DNA: TGCAGTGCTAGAGGACCGAGCTACGAGCAGTACTTC.

For this clonotype: A much larger clone differs by one base, so this may be a read error. V is TRBV4-1 and J is TRBJ1-3; D is possibly TRBD1 (6 bases). The germline CDR1 and CDR2 sequences are MGHRA and YSYEKL. The CDR3 covers 14 residues. This CDR3 reads CASSLQGWGNTTYF. The CDR3 DNA sequence: TGCGCCAGCAGCCTACAGGGTTGGGGAAACACCACATATTTT.

This chain uses TRBV20-1 with TRBJ1-6, with 8 positions matching TRBD1. From germline, CDR1 is DFQATT and CDR2 SNEGSKA (reference sequence). The ends lost 7 bases at V and 9 bases at J; junction bases unmatched: 5. The CDR3 has 12 amino acids. CDR3 amino acids: CSDRQGTSPLHF. CDR3 nucleotide sequence: TGCAGTGACAGACAGGGGACTTCACCCCTCCACTTT.

This clonotype was observed many times. This chain connects TRBV5-1 to TRBJ2-7; D tentatively fits TRBD1 or TRBD2 (5 bases each). Germline assignment: CDR1 SGHRS and CDR2 YFSETQ. Between the trimmed V and J ends, which lost 7 bases and 6 bases, there was a span of 14 bases. The CDR3 covers 12 residues. CDR3 region: CASSLGPGEQYF. CDR3 DNA sequence: TGCGCCAGCTCACTGGGACCTGGCGAGCAGTACTTC. Supplemented by reference TRBV5-1 and TRBJ2-7, the full variable domain reads KAGVTQTPRYLIKTRGQQVTLSCSPISGHRSVSWYQQTPGQGLQFLFEYFSETQRNKGNFPGRFSGRQFSNSRSEMNVSTLELGDSALYLCASSLGPGEQYFGPGTRLTVT.

This chain links TRBV10-3 with TRBJ2-7; tentative D call: TRBD1 (5 bases). The CDR3 is 15 residues long. CDR1 ENHRY and CDR2 SYGVKD come from the germline V gene. Trimming shortened V by 6 bases and J by 2 bases, and 17 bases separated the two germline ends. The CDR3 nucleotides are TGTGCCATCAGCAACCCGCCGACAGAAACCTACGAGCAGTACTTC. Translation gives CAISNPPTETYEQYF.

This clonotype was recorded a few times. J is TRBJ2-7 and V is TRBV7-6; D gene unclear. The CDR3 sequence is 13 residues long. Per germline, CDR1 SGHVS and CDR2 FNYEAQ. Trimming left V 5 bases short and J 3 bases short, with 11 bases between. In DNA, the CDR3 is TGTGCCAGCAGCCTCGGACGGCTCTACGAGCAGTACTTC. Translated, it gives CASSLGRLYEQYF.

Comment on this clonotype: A read error may produce the germline difference seen at one junction end. The V gene is TRBV12-3 or TRBV12-4, the J gene TRBJ2-3, with D perhaps TRBD1 (6 bases). The DNA matches TRBJ1-5 better at its end, which makes the J call doubtful. The CDR3 is 15 amino acids. The CDR3, as DNA: TGTGCTAGCATATTGGGGGGGGGCGCATCGGATACGCAGCATTTT. Encoded protein: CASILGGGASDTQHF.

In this sample, this clonotype turned up a few times. Its ends do not fully match the called genes, so a read error is possible. The V and J genes are TRBV10-3 and TRBJ1-5, with D hard to call. In germline, CDR1 is ENHRY, CDR2 SYGVKD. The CDR3 length is 11 residues. The CDR3 DNA reads as TGTGCCATCAGTGGGGGTCAGGCCCAGCATTTT. Amino acid sequence: CAISGGQAQHF.

This clonotype has a single count. CDR3 region: CSVELRDRAPNEQFF. The CDR3 DNA is TGCAGCGTTGAACTCCGGGACAGGGCCCCCAATGAGCAGTTCTTC. This sequence joins TRBV29-1 and TRBJ2-1; 9 bases are shared with TRBD1. The J segment lost 6 bases and the V segment lost 2 bases, leaving 8 bases of the junction unmatched. There are 15 residues in the CDR3. The germline V gene encodes CDR1 SQVTM and CDR2 ANQGSEA.

This clonotype was found a few times. The V call is TRBV3-1, the J call TRBJ2-2; 9 bases fit TRBD1. The CDR3 loop spans 16 amino acids. Germline loops: CDR1 LGHDT, CDR2 YNNKEL (reference sequence). V lost 0 bases and J lost 4; bases outside the gene matches: 3. In DNA form, the CDR3 reads TGTGCCAGCAGCCAAGAAGGGACAGGGCGCACCGGGGAGCTGTTTTTT. Its translation: CASSQEGTGRTGELFF. Together with reference TRBV3-1 and TRBJ2-2, the CDR3 gives the full variable domain: DTAVSQTPKYLVTQMGNDKSIKCEQNLGHDTMYWYKQDSKKFLKIMFSYNNKELIINETVPNRFSPKSPDKAHLNLHINSLELGDSAVYFCASSQEGTGRTGELFFGEGSRLTVL.

The chain is built from TRBV5-4 and TRBJ1-6, with D unresolved. The ends were cut back, 4 bases at V and 5 bases at J, with 10 bases in the middle. The CDR3 runs to 14 residues. Germline-derived CDR1 and CDR2 are SGHNT and YYREEE (reference sequence). Here the CDR3 reads CASSDRKNNSPLHF. For the CDR3, the DNA is TGTGCCAGCAGCGACCGGAAAAATAATTCACCCCTCCACTTT.

This rearrangement joins TRBV29-1 to TRBJ1-2; D gene uncertain. The CDR3 consists of 11 residues. V was clipped by 6 bases and J by 4 bases, with 9 bases between them. The germline V gene encodes CDR1 SQVTM and CDR2 ANQGSEA. CDR3 sequence (DNA): TGCAGCGTAAGGGATGCCTATGGCTACACCTTC. Translating gives CSVRDAYGYTF.

V gene TRBV10-3 combines with J gene TRBJ2-1, with 14 bases matching TRBD2. The junction had 6 bases not matched to a gene; V was cut back by 6 bases and J by 8 bases. The CDR3 consists of 15 residues. Germline V gene data show CDR1 as ENHRY and CDR2 as SYGVKD. The CDR3 coding sequence is TGTGCCATCAGGACGACTAGCGGGAGGGCCGATGAGCAGTTCTTC. Its protein product is CAIRTTSGRADEQFF.

On this clonotype itself: The junction differs from germline at one of its ends, possibly a read error. The genes are TRBV19 and TRBJ2-1, with 7 bases aligning to TRBD1. CDR1 is LNHDA, CDR2 SQIVND, per germline (reference sequence). This CDR3 region has 13 residues. The CDR3 protein is CARSSTGVSEQFF. CDR3 DNA sequence: TGTGCCCGTAGTTCTACAGGGGTTAGCGAGCAGTTCTTC.

This clonotype was observed at least ten times. The V call is TRBV24-1, the J call TRBJ2-1; D is possibly TRBD1 (6 bases). Trimming shortened V by 7 bases and J by 4 bases, and 16 bases separated the two germline ends. This CDR3 contains 15 residues. Germline loops: CDR1 KGHDR, CDR2 SFDVKD. The CDR3 DNA follows: TGTGCCACCAGCCCAACCCAGGGGCAGTACAATGAGCAGTTCTTC. The encoded protein is CATSPTQGQYNEQFF.